The TCR beta chain described here comes from a study of pediatric ulcerative colitis. Overall study context: Several patients showed pancolitis and two showed left-sided colitis. Study-level points and caveats: A couple of patients' blood samples yielded substantially fewer templates. Two rectal CDR3 clonotypes occurred in all ulcerative colitis patients.

Comment on this clone: Its antigen is undetermined.

Clones were sequenced by immunoSEQ multiplex PCR, and TCRdb holds only the in-frame ones, with some missing. Of about 35,000 clones listed, about 81% are singletons. The length of the CDR3 is 15 residues. Germline lookup yields CDR1 SGHVS and CDR2 FQNEAQ. The V end lost 0 bases, the J end lost 2 bases, and 10 bases lay between the germline ends. The rectum was sampled with one to two pinch biopsies at colonoscopy. The receptor was isolated from a boy between 10 and 17 years old with mild ulcerative colitis. The source material was gut tissue. The J gene is TRBJ1-2, the V gene TRBV7-8; D gene uncertain. CDR3 loop: CASSLATLSNYGYTF. The CDR3, as DNA: TGTGCCAGCAGCTTAGCGACATTATCAAACTATGGCTACACCTTC.